The clone carrying this T cell receptor beta chain was seen a few times. Its antigen is still unknown. From the reads, TCRdb called clonotypes with MiXCR, one entry per CDR3 protein. This table holds about 890,000 distinct CDR3 sequences, around 29% found once. The data were taken from a study of T cell repertoires in cytomegalovirus infection. Study overall: Public TCR beta signatures marked donors with CMV infection and the matching HLA. Points from the study as a whole: CMV carriers with the relevant HLA were identified by cumulative public TCR beta family frequency.

The CDR3 is 13 residues long. Trimming removed 4 bases from V and 6 bases from J, with 9 bases in between. Per germline, CDR1 KGHSH and CDR2 LQKENI. The TCR was taken from a human donor in good health (CMV status not recorded). Some clones in this sample may be carry-over from other donors' samples. The genes are TRBV18 and TRBJ2-2; no clear D. The input for sequencing was cultured CD8+ T cells from PBMCs, taken from culture after CMV antigen stimulation. CDR3 loop: CASSLADAGELFF. The CDR3 region has the DNA TGTGCCAGCTCACTCGCGGACGCCGGGGAGCTGTTTTTT.